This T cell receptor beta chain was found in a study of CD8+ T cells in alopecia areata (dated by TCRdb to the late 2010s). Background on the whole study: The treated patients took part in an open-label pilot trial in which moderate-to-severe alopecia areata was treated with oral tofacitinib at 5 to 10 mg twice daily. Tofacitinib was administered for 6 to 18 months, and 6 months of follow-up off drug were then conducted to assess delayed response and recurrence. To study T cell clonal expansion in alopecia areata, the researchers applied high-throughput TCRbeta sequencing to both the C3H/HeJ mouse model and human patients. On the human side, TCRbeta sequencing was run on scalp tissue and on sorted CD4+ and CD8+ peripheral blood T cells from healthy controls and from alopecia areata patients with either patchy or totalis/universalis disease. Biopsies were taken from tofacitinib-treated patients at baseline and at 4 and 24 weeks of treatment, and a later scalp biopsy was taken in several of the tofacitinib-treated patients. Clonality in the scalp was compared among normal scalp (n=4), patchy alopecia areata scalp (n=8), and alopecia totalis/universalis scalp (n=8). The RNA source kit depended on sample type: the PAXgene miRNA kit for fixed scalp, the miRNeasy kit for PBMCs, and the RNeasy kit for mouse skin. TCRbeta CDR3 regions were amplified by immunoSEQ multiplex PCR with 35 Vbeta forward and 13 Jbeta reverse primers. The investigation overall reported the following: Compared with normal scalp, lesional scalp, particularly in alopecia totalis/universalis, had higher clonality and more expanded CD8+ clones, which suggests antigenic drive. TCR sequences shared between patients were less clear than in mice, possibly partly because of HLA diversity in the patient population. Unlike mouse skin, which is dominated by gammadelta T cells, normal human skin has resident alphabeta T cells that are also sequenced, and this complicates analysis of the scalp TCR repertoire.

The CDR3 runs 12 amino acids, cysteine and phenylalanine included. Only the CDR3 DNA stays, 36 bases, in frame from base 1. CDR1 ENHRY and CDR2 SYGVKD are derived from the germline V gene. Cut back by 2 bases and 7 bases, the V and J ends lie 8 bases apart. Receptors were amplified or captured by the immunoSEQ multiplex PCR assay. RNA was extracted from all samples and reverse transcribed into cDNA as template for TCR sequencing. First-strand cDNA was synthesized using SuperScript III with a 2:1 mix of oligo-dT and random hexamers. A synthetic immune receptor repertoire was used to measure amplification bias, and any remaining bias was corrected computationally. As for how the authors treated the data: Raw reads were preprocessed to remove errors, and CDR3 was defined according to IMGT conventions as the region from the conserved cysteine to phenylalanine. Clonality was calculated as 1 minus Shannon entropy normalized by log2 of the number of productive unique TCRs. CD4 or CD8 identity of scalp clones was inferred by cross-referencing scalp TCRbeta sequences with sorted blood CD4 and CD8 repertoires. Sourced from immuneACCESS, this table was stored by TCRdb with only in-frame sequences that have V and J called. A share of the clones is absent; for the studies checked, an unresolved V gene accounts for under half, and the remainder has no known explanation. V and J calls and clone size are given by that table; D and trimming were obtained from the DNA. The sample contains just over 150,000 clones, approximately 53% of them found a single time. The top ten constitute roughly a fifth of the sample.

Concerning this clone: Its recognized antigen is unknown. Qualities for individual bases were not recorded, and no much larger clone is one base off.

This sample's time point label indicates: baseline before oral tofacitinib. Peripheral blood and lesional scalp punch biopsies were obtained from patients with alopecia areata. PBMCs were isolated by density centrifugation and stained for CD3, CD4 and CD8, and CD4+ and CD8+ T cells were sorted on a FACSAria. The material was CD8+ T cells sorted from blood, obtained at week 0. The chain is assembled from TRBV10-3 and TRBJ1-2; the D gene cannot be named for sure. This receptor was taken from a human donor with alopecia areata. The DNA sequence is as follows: TGTGCCATCAGTGAGGGGCAGCTTGGCTACACCTTC. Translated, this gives CAISEGQLGYTF.